The 20 T cell receptor beta chains given below trace back to one sample, sequenced in a study of radiotherapy plus CTLA-4 blockade in lung cancer. Sequencing was performed with immunoSEQ multiplex PCR; in TCRdb, only in-frame clones are kept and a portion is missing. The data show approximately 60,000 clones, about 72% seen once. Material: peripheral blood, obtained from a patient treated with radiotherapy plus ipilimumab. The receptors derive from a human donor with non-small cell lung cancer who had a complete response to radiotherapy plus ipilimumab.

Turning to this clone: Sequence at one end of the junction differs from germline and may be a read error. The gene calls are TRBV7-7 and TRBJ2-5, with TRBD2 identical over 9 bases. Germline values: CDR1 SSHAT, CDR2 FNYEAQ (reference sequence). This CDR3 comprises 16 residues. The CDR3: CASSLIKTSGQETQYF. CDR3 DNA sequence: TGTGCTAGCAGCTTAATAAAGACTAGCGGACAAGAGACCCAGTACTTC.

The chain carries TRBV18 and TRBJ1-1; D is unclear. The CDR3 runs 11 residues. The germline CDR1 and CDR2 sequences are KGHSH and LQKENI. V was shortened by 4 bases and J by 5 bases, with 5 bases between the two germline ends. CDR3 coding DNA: TGTGCCAGCTCACTCGGTACTGAAGCTTTCTTT. It codes for CASSLGTEAFF.

V is TRBV9 and J is TRBJ1-2; TRBD1 matches 10 bases. V shed 3 bases, J shed 3 bases, and the junction held 5 bases outside the gene matches. Germline lookup yields CDR1 SGDLS and CDR2 YYNGEE. The CDR3 spans 15 residues. CDR3 amino acids: CASSGLTGGDYGYTF. CDR3 nucleotides: TGTGCCAGCAGCGGGCTGACAGGGGGCGACTATGGCTACACCTTC. The full variable domain, in which reference TRBV9 and TRBJ1-2 provide the parts outside the CDR3, is DSGVTQTPKHLITATGQRVTLRCSPRSGDLSVYWYQQSLDQGLQFLIQYYNGEERAKGNILERFSAQQFPDLHSELNLSSLELGDSALYFCASSGLTGGDYGYTFGSGTRLTVV.

The genes are TRBV5-1 and TRBJ2-2; the D is unclear. Looked up from germline, CDR1 is SGHRS and CDR2 is YFSETQ. This CDR3 contains 14 residues. Trimming pared 0 bases from V and 7 bases from J, leaving 10 bases between. The CDR3 sequence is CASSLAWGSGELFF. The CDR3 region has the DNA TGCGCCAGCAGCTTGGCCTGGGGAAGCGGGGAGCTGTTTTTT.

The chain has TRBV6-5 and TRBJ1-1; the D is unclear. Germline values: CDR1 MNHEY, CDR2 SVGAGI. With 3 bases removed from V and 5 bases from J, the gap between germline ends came to 10 bases. This CDR3 region has 13 residues. The CDR3 bases are TGTGCCAGCAGTTATTTGCGGAGGACTGAAGCTTTCTTT. Its protein is CASSYLRRTEAFF.

J is TRBJ1-3 and V is TRBV19; D ambiguous. V dropped 6 bases and J dropped 0 bases, with 6 bases sitting between them. Germline-derived CDR1 and CDR2 are LNHDA and SQIVND (reference sequence). CDR3 length equals 13 residues. CDR3 region: CASSRSSGNTIYF. CDR3 in DNA: TGTGCCAGTAGCAGAAGCTCTGGAAACACCATATATTTT.

In its sample, this clone was seen a few times. This chain connects TRBV4-3 to TRBJ2-7; 7 bases align to TRBD1. Germline-derived CDR1 and CDR2 are LGHNA and YSLEER. The trim removed 5 bases at V and 3 bases at J, leaving 10 bases unmatched. This CDR3 has 15 residues. This CDR3 is CASSSRTGDFYEQYF. The CDR3 region has the DNA TGCGCCAGCAGCAGCCGGACAGGAGATTTCTACGAGCAGTACTTC.

The rearrangement links TRBV11-3 to TRBJ2-5; D may be TRBD1 or TRBD2 (5 bases each). V shed 5 bases and J shed 5 bases, with 15 bases lying between them. This CDR3 is 14 amino acids long. Germline CDR1 is SGHNT and CDR2 is YENEEA. The chain's CDR3 is CASSTGRTRETQYF. CDR3 in DNA: TGTGCCAGCAGCACGGGACGTACCAGGGAGACCCAGTACTTC. Supplemented by reference TRBV11-3 and TRBJ2-5, the full variable domain reads EAGVVQSPRYKIIEKKQPVAFWCNPISGHNTLYWYLQNLGQGPELLIRYENEEAVDDSQLPKDRFSAERLKGVDSTLKIQPAELGDSAVYLCASSTGRTRETQYFGPGTRLLVL.

This clone appeared once. Relative to the germline gene, one junction end is altered; a read error may explain this. J is TRBJ2-5 and V is TRBV6-1, with D unresolved. This CDR3 is built from 14 residues. CDR1 is MNHNS, CDR2 SASEGT, per germline. CDR3 residues: CASSEMYGQESQYF. The CDR3 coding sequence is TGTGCCAGCAGTGAAATGTACGGCCAAGAGTCCCAGTACTTC.

The J gene is TRBJ1-2, the V gene TRBV5-4; tentative D call: TRBD1 (5 bases). The CDR3 covers 16 residues. Trimming removed 3 bases from V and 7 bases from J, with 22 bases in between. Germline V gene sequence: CDR1 SGHNT, CDR2 YYREEE (reference sequence). The CDR3 protein is CASSSATGTPGVGYTF. CDR3 DNA: TGTGCCAGCAGCTCGGCCACCGGGACGCCCGGTGTTGGCTACACCTTC.

CDR3 sequence: CASSLGILYGYTF. The CDR3 DNA follows: TGCGCCAGCAGCTTGGGGATCCTCTATGGCTACACCTTC. This chain links TRBV5-1 with TRBJ1-2; D is unclear. CDR1 and CDR2 (germline): SGHRS, YFSETQ. Trimming pared 0 bases from V and 4 bases from J, leaving 7 bases between. This CDR3 region has 13 residues.

The chain uses TRBV6-1 and TRBJ1-3; D is unresolved. CDR1 MNHNS and CDR2 SASEGT come from the germline V gene. The CDR3 totals 14 residues. The V gene lost 1 base and the J gene lost 3 bases, with 7 bases spanning the gap. For the CDR3, the DNA is TGTGCCAGCAGTGAAGGCACAGTTGGAAACACCATATATTTT. As protein: CASSEGTVGNTIYF.

The chain carries TRBV25-1 and TRBJ1-3; perhaps TRBD1 as D (6 bases). Germline V lookup: CDR1 MGHDK, CDR2 SYGVNS. There are 14 residues in the CDR3. V lost 2 bases and J lost 4, with 9 bases in between. CDR3 residues: CASSEAGAGNTIYF. CDR3 nucleotide sequence: TGTGCCAGCAGTGAAGCAGGGGCCGGAAACACCATATATTTT.

This rearrangement joins TRBV30 to TRBJ2-3; D possibly corresponds to TRBD1 (5 bases). In germline, CDR1 is GTSNPN, CDR2 SVGIG (reference sequence). Trimming cost V 0 bases and J 7 bases, with 8 bases left between them. The CDR3 sequence is 12 residues long. The CDR3 region has the DNA TGTGCCTGGAGTGTAGCAGGGAATACGCAGTATTTT. Amino acids: CAWSVAGNTQYF.

The chain links TRBV29-1 to TRBJ2-3; 12 nucleotides align to TRBD2. CDR3 length: 14 residues. The V and J ends lost 8 bases and 2 bases, in that order; junction bases with no gene match: 5. Looked up from germline, CDR1 is SQVTM and CDR2 is ANQGSEA. The CDR3 DNA reads as TGCAGCACCCGGACTAGCGGGGTCACAGATACGCAGTATTTT. Protein sequence: CSTRTSGVTDTQYF.

The rearrangement links TRBV28 to TRBJ2-5; 12 nucleotides agree with TRBD1. The CDR3 contains 15 residues. V shed 5 bases, J shed 5 bases, and the junction held 6 bases outside the gene matches. Germline CDR1 is MDHEN and CDR2 is SYDVKM. The CDR3 here is CASSPGDRGRETQYF. The DNA for the CDR3 is TGTGCCAGCAGTCCTGGGGACAGGGGGCGGGAGACCCAGTACTTC.

The chain is built from TRBV29-1 and TRBJ1-1; D gene uncertain. Germline V lookup: CDR1 SQVTM, CDR2 ANQGSEA. The V end lost 4 bases, the J end lost 1 base, and 4 bases lay between the germline ends. The CDR3 is 11 residues long. The CDR3 sequence: CSVVWNTEAFF. The CDR3 DNA is TGCAGCGTTGTTTGGAACACTGAAGCTTTCTTT. The full variable domain, in which reference TRBV29-1 and TRBJ1-1 provide the parts outside the CDR3, is SAVISQKPSRDICQRGTSLTIQCQVDSQVTMMFWYRQQPGQSLTLIATANQGSEATYESGFVIDKFPISRPNLTFSTLTVSNMSPEDSSIYLCSVVWNTEAFFGQGTRLTVV.

Only a few counts were recorded for this clone. V gene TRBV2 combines with J gene TRBJ2-1, with D perhaps matching TRBD1 or TRBD2 (5 bases each). The CDR3 is made up of 14 amino acids. V was trimmed by 4 bases and J by 8 bases, leaving 15 bases between them. Germline values: CDR1 SNHLY, CDR2 FYNNEI. CDR3 sequence: CASSGFVRGDEQFF. CDR3 DNA: TGTGCCAGCAGTGGATTTGTTAGGGGAGATGAGCAGTTCTTC. Full variable domain (rest looked up from reference TRBV2 and TRBJ2-1): EPEVTQTPSHQVTQMGQEVILRCVPISNHLYFYWYRQILGQKVEFLVSFYNNEISEKSEIFDDQFSVERPDGSNFTLKIRSTKLEDSAMYFCASSGFVRGDEQFFGPGTRLTVL.

The V call is TRBV7-9, the J call TRBJ1-2; a possible D gene is TRBD1 (6 bases). V dropped 5 bases and J dropped 2 bases, with 12 bases sitting between them. CDR3 length: 14 residues. Germline V gene lookup returns CDR1 SEHNR and CDR2 FQNEAQ (reference sequence). For the CDR3, the DNA is TGTGCCAGCAGCCCCACGGGGGCAAACTATGGCTACACCTTC. It is translated as CASSPTGANYGYTF.

V usage is TRBV7-2 and J usage is TRBJ2-3; D not resolved. With 3 bases removed from V and 1 base from J, the gap between germline ends came to 8 bases. CDR3 length: 14 amino acids. Germline CDR1 and CDR2: SGHTA and FQGNSA. CDR3 DNA: TGTGCCAGCAGCTTTTATTGGGGCACAGATACGCAGTATTTT. It encodes CASSFYWGTDTQYF.